Sequencing of this T cell receptor beta chain was carried out in a study of shared clonotypes between healthy human individuals. Study-wide results and limits: Deeper or shallower sequencing was expected to change how clonotypes are shared among donors. The study found lower generation probabilities in non-shared clonotypes than in those shared by all four donors. Rarefaction gave evidence that sorted-subset sequencing remained incomplete despite large depth.

Looked up from germline, CDR1 is MGHRA and CDR2 is YSYEKL. V was trimmed by 5 bases and J by 6 bases, leaving 14 bases between them. CDR3 length: 13 amino acids. Per the authors' pipeline: With immunoSEQ giving junction-only sequences and no quality scores, filtering differed. Sequencing used immunoSEQ multiplex PCR; TCRdb keeps in-frame clones, though not all of them. V and J calls and clone size are as listed in that table; D and trimming were resolved from the DNA. The sample includes about 2 million clones, 85% to 95% of them seen just once. CD45RO negativity and positive selection for CCR7 defined naive CD8 cells, a population that excluded terminally differentiated effector memory CD45RA+ cells. Points on this clone: The target antigen is unknown.

The sequenced sample consisted of naive CD8+ T cells sorted from blood. The rearrangement uses TRBV4-1 and TRBJ2-7; a weak D match, TRBD2 (7 bases). The sequence came from a man between 18 and 29 years old in good health. CDR3 sequence: CASSGGREPEQYF. In nucleotides, the CDR3 is TGCGCCAGCAGCGGGGGGCGGGAGCCCGAGCAGTACTTC.